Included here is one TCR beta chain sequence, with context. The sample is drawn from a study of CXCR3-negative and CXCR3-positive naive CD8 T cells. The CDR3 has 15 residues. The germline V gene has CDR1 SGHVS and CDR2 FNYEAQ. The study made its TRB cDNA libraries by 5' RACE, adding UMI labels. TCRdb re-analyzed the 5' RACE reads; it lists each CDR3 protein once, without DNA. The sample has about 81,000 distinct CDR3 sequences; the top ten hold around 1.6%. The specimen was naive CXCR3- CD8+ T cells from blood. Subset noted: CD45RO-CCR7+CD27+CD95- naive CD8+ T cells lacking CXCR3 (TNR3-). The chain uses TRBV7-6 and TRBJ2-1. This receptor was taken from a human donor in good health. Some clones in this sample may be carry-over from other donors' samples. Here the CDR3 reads CASSLVAVSYNEQFF.